This T cell receptor beta chain stems from a study of blood T cell repertoires in COVID-19. On the study more broadly: COVID-19 samples collected from the United States, Italy and Spain covered acute and convalescent phases. The analysed material was cDNA or gDNA that came from T cells, B-cell-depleted T cells, or PBMCs.

Per the authors' pipeline: Quantification of nucleated cells was approximated via reference gene primer amplification. The data were produced by immunoSEQ multiplex PCR, yet TCRdb's version contains in-frame clones alone and is incomplete. V and J calls plus clone size are reproduced from that table; the DNA served to infer D and trimming. The table includes some 80,000 clones, about 89% detected once. CDR1 is LNHDA and CDR2 is SQIVND in the germline V gene (reference sequence). The trim removed 4 bases at V and 0 bases at J, leaving 3 bases unmatched. The CDR3 extends over 16 amino acids. The V gene is TRBV19, the J gene TRBJ2-3; 11 bases map to TRBD2. The specimen sequenced was peripheral blood. The clonotype originates from a man between 45 and 60 years old with active or convalescent COVID-19. The CDR3 DNA follows: TGTGCCAGTAGTACGACTAGCGGGGCGAGCACAGATACGCAGTATTTT. Amino acids: CASSTTSGASTDTQYF.